A single sample is the source of the 5 T cell receptor beta chains below, sequenced in a study of blood T cells in healthy people across ages. Primed by a sample-barcoded 5' primer and a J-beta primer mix, a second PCR proceeded for 7 to 11 cycles. TCRdb recomputed calls from the 5' RACE reads with MiXCR, one row per CDR3 protein. The sample lists about a million distinct CDR3 sequences, 45% to 50% occurring once. The sample taken for sequencing was blood. The source of these receptors is a young man in good health.

This clonotype appeared once. The V gene is TRBV30, the J gene TRBJ2-1; 8 bases are a match to TRBD2. Trimming removed 4 bases from V and 5 bases from J; junction bases left unmatched: 7. CDR1 GTSNPN and CDR2 SVGIG come from the germline V gene (reference sequence). The CDR3 runs 14 residues. The CDR3 sequence is CAWNREAGDNEQFF. The CDR3 nucleotides are TGTGCCTGGAACCGAGAAGCGGGAGACAATGAGCAGTTCTTC.

This clonotype was observed a handful of times. The genes are TRBV4-2 and TRBJ2-7; 7 bases match TRBD1. The CDR3 consists of 15 residues. V lost 1 base and J lost 2; bases outside the gene matches: 5. Germline lookup yields CDR1 LGHNA and CDR2 YNFKEQ. The CDR3 coding sequence is TGTGCCAGCAGCCAAGGGCCACAGGGGACCTACGAGCAGTACTTC. As protein: CASSQGPQGTYEQYF.

The gene calls are TRBV11-2 and TRBJ2-5, with TRBD1 identical over 7 bases. CDR1 and CDR2 (germline): SGHAT, FQNNGV. The CDR3 extends over 16 amino acids. V was clipped by 5 bases and J by 11 bases; unmatched bases: 20. This CDR3 is CASSLQGQTAYNEQYF. In DNA, the CDR3 is TGTGCCAGCAGCCTCCAGGGACAGACGGCCTACAATGAGCAGTACTTC. Supplemented by reference TRBV11-2 and TRBJ2-5, the full variable domain reads EAGVAQSPRYKIIEKRQSVAFWCNPISGHATLYWYQQILGQGPKLLIQFQNNGVVDDSQLPKDRFSAERLKGVDSTLKIQPAKLEDSAVYLCASSLQGQTAYNEQYFGPGTRLLVL.

This clonotype came up a few times. This chain joins TRBV3-1 and TRBJ2-3; 11 bases agree with TRBD2. Germline loops: CDR1 LGHDT, CDR2 YNNKEL (reference sequence). This CDR3 is built from 14 residues. J was trimmed by 4 bases and V by 6 bases; bases with no gene match: 3. CDR3 in amino acids: CASRTTSGADTQYF. The CDR3 DNA reads TGTGCCAGCAGGACGACTAGCGGGGCAGATACGCAGTATTTT.

This clonotype was observed a few times. The chain has TRBV9 and TRBJ2-5; 7 positions match TRBD1. J lost 1 base, V lost 0 bases, and 6 bases had no gene match. CDR1 is SGDLS and CDR2 is YYNGEE in the germline V gene. The CDR3 is 16 residues long. The DNA for the CDR3 is TGTGCCAGCAGCGTAGCTTCCGGGACAGTCCAAGAGACCCAGTACTTC. Translated, it gives CASSVASGTVQETQYF.